Listed below are T cell receptor beta chains from one sample, sequenced in a study of T-cell memory formation after mild COVID-19. TCRdb called the 5' RACE reads again in MiXCR, with one record for every CDR3 protein. The sample holds under 110,000 distinct CDR3 sequences; roughly 12% are singletons and the top ten take around 26%. Sequencing was done on a sample of PBMCs or a T cell subset sorted from them (not recorded which). These TCRs come from an adult woman who had mild COVID-19 (a few samples of this study predate the infection). Cell type and time point are not known. CDR3s include the opening cysteine and the closing phenylalanine or tryptophan. A D gene is named only where the DNA matches it firmly. Not every row has a clone size; where given, it reads once, few, many or a size class.

cdr3_nt: TGTGCCAGCACCCCTGAGGGTAGCGGGGGGGCAGATGAGCAGTTCTTC
cdr3_aa: CASTPEGSGGADEQFF
d_call: TRBD2
j_call: TRBJ2-1
cdr3_length: 16
v_call: TRBV2
clone_size: NA

cdr3_nt: TGTGCCAGCTTGGGGCTTTCTGGGAAGCAGTACTTC
cdr3_aa: CASLGLSGKQYF
d_call: NA
j_call: TRBJ2-7
cdr3_length: 12
v_call: TRBV3-1
clone_size: few

cdr3_nt: TGTGCCAGCAGCCAAGATCCGGGGGGCACTGAAGCTTTCTTT
cdr3_aa: CASSQDPGGTEAFF
d_call: NA
j_call: TRBJ1-1
cdr3_length: 14
v_call: TRBV3-1
clone_size: few

cdr3_nt: TGTGCCAGCAGCTACCGGGACCTAACGAACACTGAAGCTTTCTTT
cdr3_aa: CASSYRDLTNTEAFF
d_call: NA
j_call: TRBJ1-1
cdr3_length: 15
v_call: TRBV6-4
clone_size: few

cdr3_nt: TGTGCCAGCCACGGGGCAGGGGGTTACAATGAGCAGTTCTTC
cdr3_aa: CASHGAGGYNEQFF
d_call: TRBD1
j_call: TRBJ2-1
cdr3_length: 14
v_call: TRBV6-5
clone_size: few

cdr3_nt: TGCGCCAGCAGCTTGGGAGAGGGCTGGGGCACTGAAGCTTTCTTT
cdr3_aa: CASSLGEGWGTEAFF
d_call: NA
j_call: TRBJ1-1
cdr3_length: 15
v_call: TRBV5-1
clone_size: few

cdr3_nt: TGTGCCAGCAGTTCCCCCTATGAGGCGGAGACCCAGTACTTC
cdr3_aa: CASSSPYEAETQYF
d_call: NA
j_call: TRBJ2-5
cdr3_length: 14
v_call: TRBV6-5
clone_size: NA

cdr3_nt: TGTGCCAGCAGTGAACCTTCCGAGACCCAGTACTTC
cdr3_aa: CASSEPSETQYF
d_call: NA
j_call: TRBJ2-5
cdr3_length: 12
v_call: TRBV25-1
clone_size: NA

cdr3_nt: TGTGCCAGTAGTATTGAGGGAGACAGGACCGGGGAGCTGTTTTTT
cdr3_aa: CASSIEGDRTGELFF
d_call: NA
j_call: TRBJ2-2
cdr3_length: 15
v_call: TRBV19
clone_size: once

cdr3_nt: TGTGCCAGCAGCTTAGTTAGGGGTGGGGAGACCCAGTACTTC
cdr3_aa: CASSLVRGGETQYF
d_call: NA
j_call: TRBJ2-5
cdr3_length: 14
v_call: TRBV7-8
clone_size: NA

cdr3_nt: TGTGCCAGCAGCTCCCTAAGCTACGAGCAGTACTTC
cdr3_aa: CASSSLSYEQYF
d_call: NA
j_call: TRBJ2-7
cdr3_length: 12
v_call: TRBV5-6
clone_size: few

cdr3_nt: TGCGCCAGTAACGGTGCTAGCAACGAGCAGTACTTC
cdr3_aa: CASNGASNEQYF
d_call: NA
j_call: TRBJ2-7
cdr3_length: 12
v_call: TRBV4-1
clone_size: NA

cdr3_nt: TGTGCCAGAAGCGTAGGGACAGGGTCTGAAGCTTTCTTT
cdr3_aa: CARSVGTGSEAFF
d_call: TRBD1
j_call: TRBJ1-1
cdr3_length: 13
v_call: TRBV9
clone_size: NA

cdr3_nt: TGTGCCAGCAGCTTAGAGGTGGACGCTATGTTCTTC
cdr3_aa: CASSLEVDAMFF
d_call: NA
j_call: TRBJ2-1
cdr3_length: 12
v_call: TRBV7-9
clone_size: few

cdr3_nt: TGTGCCAGAAGGGACAGCATGAACACTGAAGCTTTCTTT
cdr3_aa: CARRDSMNTEAFF
d_call: TRBD1
j_call: TRBJ1-1
cdr3_length: 13
v_call: TRBV2
clone_size: once

cdr3_nt: TGTGCCAGCAGCGCCGGGACTAGCTTGTTCAATGAGCAGTTCTTC
cdr3_aa: CASSAGTSLFNEQFF
d_call: TRBD2
j_call: TRBJ2-1
cdr3_length: 15
v_call: TRBV7-3
clone_size: few

cdr3_nt: TGCAGCGGCGCGTGGACAGAGAACACCGGGGAGCTGTTTTTT
cdr3_aa: CSGAWTENTGELFF
d_call: NA
j_call: TRBJ2-2
cdr3_length: 14
v_call: TRBV29-1
clone_size: NA

cdr3_nt: TGTGCCAGCAGTCCGAAGACAGTATGGAACTATGGCTACACCTTC
cdr3_aa: CASSPKTVWNYGYTF
d_call: NA
j_call: TRBJ1-2
cdr3_length: 15
v_call: TRBV27
clone_size: NA

cdr3_nt: TGCAGCGTTGAAGATTCGCTAGCGCCAACCTACGAGCAGTACTTC
cdr3_aa: CSVEDSLAPTYEQYF
d_call: NA
j_call: TRBJ2-7
cdr3_length: 15
v_call: TRBV29-1
clone_size: many

cdr3_nt: TGCGCCAGCAGCTTAACCGGGACAGGGTACACCGGGGAGCTGTTTTTT
cdr3_aa: CASSLTGTGYTGELFF
d_call: TRBD1
j_call: TRBJ2-2
cdr3_length: 16
v_call: TRBV5-1
clone_size: NA

cdr3_nt: TGTGCCAGCAGCGTAGGTTGGGGTATCACTGAAGCTTTCTTT
cdr3_aa: CASSVGWGITEAFF
d_call: NA
j_call: TRBJ1-1
cdr3_length: 14
v_call: TRBV9
clone_size: few

cdr3_nt: TGCGCCAGCAGCTTGGGGACCCTTTCCTACGAGCAGTACTTC
cdr3_aa: CASSLGTLSYEQYF
d_call: NA
j_call: TRBJ2-7
cdr3_length: 14
v_call: TRBV5-1
clone_size: few

cdr3_nt: TGTGCCAGCAGTTTGGGAGGGGACAACTATGGCTACACCTTC
cdr3_aa: CASSLGGDNYGYTF
d_call: NA
j_call: TRBJ1-2
cdr3_length: 14
v_call: TRBV27
clone_size: once

cdr3_nt: TGTGCCAGCAGTCCTCTTATAGCCAAAAACATTCAGTACTTC
cdr3_aa: CASSPLIAKNIQYF
d_call: NA
j_call: TRBJ2-4
cdr3_length: 14
v_call: TRBV28
clone_size: NA

cdr3_nt: TGTGCCAGCAGCGCAACGGGACTAAAAAACACCGGGGAGCTGTTTTTT
cdr3_aa: CASSATGLKNTGELFF
d_call: TRBD2
j_call: TRBJ2-2
cdr3_length: 16
v_call: TRBV7-9
clone_size: NA

cdr3_nt: TGCGCCAGCAGCGGCGAAGACTACGAGCAGTACTTC
cdr3_aa: CASSGEDYEQYF
d_call: NA
j_call: TRBJ2-7
cdr3_length: 12
v_call: TRBV5-1
clone_size: few

cdr3_nt: TGCAGCGTTGAAGAAACAGGGGGCCCTAACTATGGCTACACCTTC
cdr3_aa: CSVEETGGPNYGYTF
d_call: TRBD1
j_call: TRBJ1-2
cdr3_length: 15
v_call: TRBV29-1
clone_size: NA

cdr3_nt: TGTGCCAGCAGCCCCGGTAGCTCCTATAATTCACCCCTCCACTTT
cdr3_aa: CASSPGSSYNSPLHF
d_call: NA
j_call: TRBJ1-6
cdr3_length: 15
v_call: TRBV9
clone_size: few

cdr3_nt: TGTGCCAGCAGCTCACAGGGTTTACAGTCACCCCTCCACTTT
cdr3_aa: CASSSQGLQSPLHF
d_call: NA
j_call: TRBJ1-6
cdr3_length: 14
v_call: TRBV7-9
clone_size: few

cdr3_nt: TGTGCCAGCAGCTTAGAAGCGGGGGGTGATACGCAGTATTTT
cdr3_aa: CASSLEAGGDTQYF
d_call: TRBD2
j_call: TRBJ2-3
cdr3_length: 14
v_call: TRBV7-6
clone_size: once

cdr3_nt: TGTGCCAGCAGCTTACCTGGCCGCAATCAGCCCCAGCATTTT
cdr3_aa: CASSLPGRNQPQHF
d_call: NA
j_call: TRBJ1-5
cdr3_length: 14
v_call: TRBV7-8
clone_size: NA

cdr3_nt: TGCAGCGTTGAAACTGAGAACATCTACAATGAGCAGTTCTTC
cdr3_aa: CSVETENIYNEQFF
d_call: NA
j_call: TRBJ2-1
cdr3_length: 14
v_call: TRBV29-1
clone_size: NA

cdr3_nt: TGTGCCAGCAGCTTGAGTATCTACAGGTTAGAGGAAAAACTGTTTTTT
cdr3_aa: CASSLSIYRLEEKLFF
d_call: NA
j_call: TRBJ1-4
cdr3_length: 16
v_call: TRBV11-2
clone_size: few

cdr3_nt: TGTGCCAGCAGTTACCGGCTGTTAGGAGGGGACACTGAAGCTTTCTTT
cdr3_aa: CASSYRLLGGDTEAFF
d_call: NA
j_call: TRBJ1-1
cdr3_length: 16
v_call: TRBV6-5
clone_size: few

cdr3_nt: TGTGCCAGCAGTTACTCTCGGACTAGCGGGAGTAACGACGAGCAGTACTTC
cdr3_aa: CASSYSRTSGSNDEQYF
d_call: TRBD2
j_call: TRBJ2-7
cdr3_length: 17
v_call: TRBV6-2/TRBV6-3
clone_size: few

cdr3_nt: TGCGCCAGCAGTCACTCCGAGAAGACTGGCTACAATGAGCAGTTCTTC
cdr3_aa: CASSHSEKTGYNEQFF
d_call: NA
j_call: TRBJ2-1
cdr3_length: 16
v_call: TRBV23-1
clone_size: many

cdr3_nt: TGTGCCAGCTCACCTGAGGAAAGCGGGGCTGGTGAGCAGTTCTTC
cdr3_aa: CASSPEESGAGEQFF
d_call: TRBD2
j_call: TRBJ2-1
cdr3_length: 15
v_call: TRBV18
clone_size: NA

cdr3_nt: TGCGCCAGCAGCCACGGACAGGGCACAGATACGCAGTATTTT
cdr3_aa: CASSHGQGTDTQYF
d_call: TRBD1
j_call: TRBJ2-3
cdr3_length: 14
v_call: TRBV4-1
clone_size: few

cdr3_nt: TGTGCCACCAGTGATTTTGACACCGGGGAGCTGTTTTTT
cdr3_aa: CATSDFDTGELFF
d_call: NA
j_call: TRBJ2-2
cdr3_length: 13
v_call: TRBV24-1
clone_size: few

cdr3_nt: TGTGCCAGCAGCGGACAGGGCGCGAATGAGCAGTTCTTC
cdr3_aa: CASSGQGANEQFF
d_call: TRBD1
j_call: TRBJ2-1
cdr3_length: 13
v_call: TRBV4-2
clone_size: few